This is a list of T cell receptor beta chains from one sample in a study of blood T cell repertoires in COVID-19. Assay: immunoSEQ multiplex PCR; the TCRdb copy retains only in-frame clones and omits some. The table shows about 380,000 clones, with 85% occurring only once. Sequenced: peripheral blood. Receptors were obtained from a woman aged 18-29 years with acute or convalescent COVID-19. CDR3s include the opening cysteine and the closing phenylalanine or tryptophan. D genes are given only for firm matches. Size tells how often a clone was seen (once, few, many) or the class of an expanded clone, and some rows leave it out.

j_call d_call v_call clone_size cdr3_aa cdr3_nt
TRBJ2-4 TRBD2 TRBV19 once CASSLSGSVNIQYF TGTGCCAGTAGTCTAAGCGGGAGTGTAAACATTCAGTACTTC
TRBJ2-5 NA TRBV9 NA CASSVGDRQETQYF TGTGCCAGCAGCGTAGGAGACAGACAAGAGACCCAGTACTTC
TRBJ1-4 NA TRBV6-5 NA CASSYSTGLANEKLFF TGTGCCAGCAGTTATTCCACAGGGTTGGCTAATGAAAAACTGTTTTTT
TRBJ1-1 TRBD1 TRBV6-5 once CASSYGDRITEAFF TGTGCCAGCAGTTACGGGGACAGAATAACTGAAGCTTTCTTT
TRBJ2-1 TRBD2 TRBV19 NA CASSTLGTSGEQFF TGTGCCAGTAGTACCCTCGGGACTAGCGGTGAGCAGTTCTTC
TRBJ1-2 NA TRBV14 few CASSSGSRLSYGYTF TGTGCCAGCAGCTCAGGCTCCAGGCTTAGCTATGGCTACACCTTC
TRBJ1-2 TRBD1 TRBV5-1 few CASSPAGQGYGYTF TGCGCCAGCAGCCCGGCGGGACAGGGCTATGGCTACACCTTC
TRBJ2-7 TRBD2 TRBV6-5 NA CASRTLAGDIYEQYF TGTGCCAGCAGAACCCTAGCGGGGGATATTTACGAGCAGTACTTC
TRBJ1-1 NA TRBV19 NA CASSRGVDAEAFF TGTGCCAGTAGCAGGGGCGTCGATGCTGAAGCTTTCTTT
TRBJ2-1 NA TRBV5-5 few CASSRRADGLSYNEQFF TGTGCCAGCAGCCGGAGAGCGGATGGACTCTCCTACAATGAGCAGTTCTTC
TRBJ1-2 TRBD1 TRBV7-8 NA CASRSGTGVYGYTF TGTGCCAGCAGATCCGGGACAGGCGTCTATGGCTACACCTTC
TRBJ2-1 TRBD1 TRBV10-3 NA CATSKGASYNEQFF TGTGCCACGTCGAAGGGGGCCTCCTACAATGAGCAGTTCTTC
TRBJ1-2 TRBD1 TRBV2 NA CASSEKGGQGRLNYGYTF TGTGCCAGCAGTGAAAAGGGTGGACAGGGCCGACTAAACTATGGCTACACCTTC
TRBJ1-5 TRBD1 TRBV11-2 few CASSQTGVINQPQHF TGTGCCAGCAGCCAGACAGGGGTGATCAATCAGCCCCAGCATTTT
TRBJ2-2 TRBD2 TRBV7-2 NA CASRIAGGLNTGELFF TGTGCCAGCAGAATAGCGGGAGGACTGAACACCGGGGAGCTGTTTTTT
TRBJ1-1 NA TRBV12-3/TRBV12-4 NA CASRLERYTEAFF TGTGCCAGCAGACTCGAGCGATACACTGAAGCTTTCTTT
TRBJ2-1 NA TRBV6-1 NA CASSAGPGLGRDNEQFF TGTGCCAGCAGTGCCGGACCGGGGTTGGGAAGAGACAATGAGCAGTTCTTC
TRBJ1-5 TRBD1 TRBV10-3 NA CAISGQGNNQPQHF TGTGCCATCAGTGGACAGGGGAACAATCAGCCCCAGCATTTT
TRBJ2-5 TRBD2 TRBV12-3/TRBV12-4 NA CASSGPGGAQYF TGTGCCAGCAGTGGGCCGGGGGGGGCCCAGTACTTC
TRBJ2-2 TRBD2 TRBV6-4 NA CASSDFKTSGANTGELFF TGTGCCAGCAGTGACTTTAAGACTAGCGGGGCGAACACCGGGGAGCTGTTTTTT
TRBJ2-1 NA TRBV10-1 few CASSEHSGSYNEQFF TGCGCCAGCAGTGAGCACAGCGGCTCCTACAATGAGCAGTTCTTC
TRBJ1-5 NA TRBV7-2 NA CASSPRVGQPQHF TGTGCCAGCAGCCCCCGAGTTGGTCAGCCCCAGCATTTT
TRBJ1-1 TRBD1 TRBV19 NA CASRTGATEAFF TGTGCCAGTAGGACAGGGGCCACTGAAGCTTTCTTT
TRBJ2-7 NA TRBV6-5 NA CASSYSQGEVYEQYF TGTGCCAGCAGTTACTCGCAGGGGGAGGTTTACGAGCAGTACTTC
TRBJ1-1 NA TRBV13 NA CASSVSLGGTEAFF TGTGCCAGCAGCGTTTCGCTAGGTGGGACTGAAGCTTTCTTT
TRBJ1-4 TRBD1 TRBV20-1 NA CSASGLGQLNEKLFF TGCAGTGCAAGTGGATTGGGACAGCTTAATGAAAAACTGTTTTTT
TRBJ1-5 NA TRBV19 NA CASSISVQPQHF TGTGCCAGTAGTATCTCGGTGCAGCCCCAGCATTTT
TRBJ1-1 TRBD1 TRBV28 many CASSFWQGGTEAFF TGTGCCAGCAGTTTTTGGCAGGGGGGCACTGAAGCTTTCTTT
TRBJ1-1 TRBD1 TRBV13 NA CASSLGLTGVGMNTEAFF TGTGCCAGCAGCTTAGGCCTAACAGGGGTTGGCATGAACACTGAAGCTTTCTTT
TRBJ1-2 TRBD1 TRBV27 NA CASRGGYRGGYGYTF TGTGCCAGCAGAGGTGGCTACAGGGGCGGCTATGGCTACACCTTC
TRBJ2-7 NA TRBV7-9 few CASSLTGLPYEQYF TGTGCCAGCAGCTTAACCGGGTTGCCCTACGAGCAGTACTTC
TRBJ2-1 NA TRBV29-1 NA CSVEGGTYNEQFF TGCAGCGTTGAGGGGGGTACCTACAATGAGCAGTTCTTC
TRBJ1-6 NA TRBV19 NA CASNLSGHWNSPLHF TGTGCCAGTAATCTCTCAGGGCATTGGAATTCACCCCTCCACTTT
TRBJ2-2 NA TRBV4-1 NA CASSQGGGALSGGGELFF TGCGCCAGCAGCCAAGGAGGGGGGGCTTTAAGTGGAGGCGGGGAGCTGTTTTTT
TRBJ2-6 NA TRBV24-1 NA CATSDKNSFSSGANVLTF TGTGCCACCAGTGATAAAAATTCTTTCAGCTCTGGGGCCAACGTCCTGACTTTC
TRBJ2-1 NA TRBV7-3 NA CASSPTGAGEYNEQFF TGTGCCAGCAGTCCTACGGGAGCCGGGGAGTACAATGAGCAGTTCTTC
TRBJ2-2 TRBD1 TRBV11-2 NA CASSFKPTGGNTGELFF TGTGCCAGCAGCTTTAAACCGACAGGGGGCAACACCGGGGAGCTGTTTTTT
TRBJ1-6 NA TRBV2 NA CASSDRRGGNSPLHF TGTGCCAGCAGTGATAGAAGGGGTGGTAATTCACCCCTCCACTTT
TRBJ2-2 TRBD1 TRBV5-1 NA CASSVGQENTGELFF TGCGCCAGCAGCGTGGGACAGGAGAACACCGGGGAGCTGTTTTTT
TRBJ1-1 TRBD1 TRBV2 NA CASRETGVGTEAFF TGTGCCAGCAGAGAGACAGGGGTGGGCACTGAAGCTTTCTTT
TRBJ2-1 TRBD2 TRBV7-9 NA CASSLAGTSGHQDEQFF TGTGCCAGCAGCTTAGCGGGGACTAGCGGGCATCAGGATGAGCAGTTCTTC
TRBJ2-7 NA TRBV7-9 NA CASSLGTAYEQYF TGTGCCAGCAGCTTAGGGACAGCCTACGAGCAGTACTTC
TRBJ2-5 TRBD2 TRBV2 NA CASRLAEETQYF TGTGCCAGCAGACTAGCGGAAGAGACCCAGTACTTC
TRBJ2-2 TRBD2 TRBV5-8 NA CASSFGVTSGPGELFF TGTGCCAGCAGCTTTGGAGTTACTAGCGGTCCCGGGGAGCTGTTTTTT
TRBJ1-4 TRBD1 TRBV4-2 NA CASSPLGQGGNEKLFF TGTGCCAGCAGCCCCCTAGGACAGGGGGGGAATGAAAAACTGTTTTTT
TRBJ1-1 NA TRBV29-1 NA CSVEGILNTEAFF TGCAGCGTTGAGGGCATATTGAACACTGAAGCTTTCTTT
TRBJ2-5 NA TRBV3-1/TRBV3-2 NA CASSPVSETQYF TGTGCCAGCAGCCCGGTGTCGGAGACCCAGTACTTC
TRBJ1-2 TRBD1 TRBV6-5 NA CASSPRQGRTNGYTF TGTGCCAGCAGCCCAAGACAGGGTAGGACGAATGGCTACACCTTC
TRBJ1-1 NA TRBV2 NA CASSPGTEAFF TGTGCCAGCAGCCCGGGGACTGAAGCTTTCTTT
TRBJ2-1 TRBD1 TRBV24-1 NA CATSDRTGGDYNEQFF TGTGCCACCAGTGACCGGACAGGGGGCGACTACAATGAGCAGTTCTTC
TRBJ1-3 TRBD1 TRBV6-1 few CASTAPDRGGNTIYF TGTGCCAGCACCGCTCCAGACAGGGGGGGAAACACCATATATTTT
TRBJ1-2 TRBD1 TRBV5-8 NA CASRSLLGTGGAHGYTF TGTGCCAGCAGGAGCCTCCTAGGGACAGGGGGCGCGCATGGCTACACCTTC
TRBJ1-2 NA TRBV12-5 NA CASELNRVSRYTF TGTGCTAGTGAGCTCAACAGGGTTTCGCGCTACACCTTC
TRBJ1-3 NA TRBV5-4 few CASSPDRLPAGNTIYF TGTGCCAGCAGCCCTGACAGACTGCCAGCGGGAAACACCATATATTTT
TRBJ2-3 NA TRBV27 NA CASLNADTDTQYF TGTGCCAGCTTAAACGCGGACACAGATACGCAGTATTTT